The present T cell receptor beta chain was sequenced within a study of breast tumors, draining lymph nodes, adjacent tissues. Overall study results and limits: The data were judged consistent with most tumor T cells coming from lymph node and expanding in tumor. Luminal-like breast cancer showed significantly greater tumor-nontumor repertoire similarity than basal-like breast cancer did. Data only fit, rather than demonstrated, lymph node origin of most tumor T cells.

This clonotype was picked up many times. The antigen remains undetermined. A much larger clone is a single base away; this may be a read error. The missing conserved phenylalanine or tryptophan at the end of this CDR3 makes a read error likely. The CDR3 consists of 12 residues. Germline V gene sequence: CDR1 DFQATT, CDR2 SNEGSKA (reference sequence). With 5 bases clipped from V and 2 bases from J, the junction kept 2 bases outside the gene matches. Each CDR3 protein is one row after TCRdb ran MiXCR on the multiplex PCR reads. Altogether about 230,000 distinct CDR3 sequences are present, 32% being singletons, with the ten largest covering 1.1% to 1.5%. Breast cancer patients provided tissue from their axillary draining lymph nodes.

This chain connects TRBV20-1 to TRBJ2-5, with TRBD1 identical over 7 bases. The sequence was obtained from a female donor with breast cancer. Some clones in this sample may be carry-over from other donors' samples. The sequenced sample was axillary lymph node tissue. The CDR3 loop is CSALGQQETQYS. In nucleotides, the CDR3 is TGCAGTGCTCTGGGACAGCAAGAGACCCAGTACTCC.